This T cell receptor (beta chain) was sequenced for a study of cytomegalovirus exposure and HLA in healthy donors. Whole-study findings and limits: TCR beta V- and J-gene trimming was later associated with a missense DCLRE1C variant. Prior analysis indicated that the majority of TCR beta V segments exhibited productivity approximately 87% or approximately 30% of the time.

Germline V gene sequence: CDR1 MNHEY, CDR2 SMNVEV (reference sequence). This CDR3 has 12 residues. Trimming removed 7 bases from V and 1 base from J, with 7 bases in between. Concerning this clone itself: Its specificity is unknown.

PCR involved 60 Vbeta and 13 Jbeta primers. This table comes from immunoSEQ multiplex PCR, and its TCRdb copy is limited to in-frame clones, with some not included. Here the sample spans 120,000 or so clones, around 80% being singletons. The receptor's source is a man younger than 45 in good health and CMV-seropositive. The J gene is TRBJ1-1, the V gene TRBV27; D is possibly TRBD1 (5 bases). The sequencing input was PBMCs. The CDR3 DNA reads TGTGCCAGCAACGGGGGGAACACTGAAGCTTTCTTT. The encoded protein is CASNGGNTEAFF.